This entry concerns a single TCR beta chain. Antigen unknown. This CDR3 contains 13 residues. V was trimmed by 4 bases and J by 5 bases, leaving 9 bases between them. CDR1 and CDR2 from the germline V gene are LNHDA and SQIVND (reference sequence). The data stem from a study of radiotherapy plus CTLA-4 blockade in lung cancer. Sequenced by immunoSEQ multiplex PCR; TCRdb stores in-frame clones only, minus some. The sample holds over 75,000 clones, about 80% seen once. Study results and limitations: In blood, tumor-derived TCR clones expanded after radiotherapy plus ipilimumab.

This TCR was recovered from a human donor with non-small cell lung cancer who had stable disease on radiotherapy plus ipilimumab. The chain is built from TRBV19 and TRBJ2-1; D call uncertain. Sequenced here: peripheral blood, sampled from a patient treated with radiotherapy plus ipilimumab. The CDR3 DNA is TGTGCCAGTAGTAAACATATAAACAATGAGCAGTTCTTC. Protein: CASSKHINNEQFF.